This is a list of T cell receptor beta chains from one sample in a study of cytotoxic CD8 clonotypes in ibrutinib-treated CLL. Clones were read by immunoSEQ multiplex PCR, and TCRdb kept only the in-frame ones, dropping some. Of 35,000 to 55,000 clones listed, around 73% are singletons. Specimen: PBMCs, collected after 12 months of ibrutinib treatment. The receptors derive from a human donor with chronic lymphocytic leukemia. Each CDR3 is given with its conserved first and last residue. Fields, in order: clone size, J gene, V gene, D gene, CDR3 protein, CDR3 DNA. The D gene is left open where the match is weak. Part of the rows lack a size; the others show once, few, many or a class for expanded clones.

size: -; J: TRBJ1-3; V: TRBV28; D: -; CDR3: CASSLDFLSGRIYF; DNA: TGTGCCAGCAGTTTGGACTTCTTGTCAGGGCGTATATATTTT
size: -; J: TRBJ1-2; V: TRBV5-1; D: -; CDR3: CASSFSTPDSYGFTF; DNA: TGCGCCAGCAGCTTTTCAACCCCCGACAGCTATGGCTTCACCTTC
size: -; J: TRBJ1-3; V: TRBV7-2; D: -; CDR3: CASSPLGDISGNTIYF; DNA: TGTGCCAGCAGCCCCCTGGGGGACATCTCTGGAAACACCATATATTTT
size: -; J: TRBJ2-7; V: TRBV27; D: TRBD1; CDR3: CASSSDREGYEQYF; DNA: TGTGCCAGCAGTTCGGACAGGGAAGGCTACGAGCAGTACTTC
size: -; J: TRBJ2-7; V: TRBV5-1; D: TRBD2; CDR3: CASSLVLSGAHEQYF; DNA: TGCGCCAGCAGCTTGGTCCTGAGCGGGGCCCACGAGCAGTACTTC
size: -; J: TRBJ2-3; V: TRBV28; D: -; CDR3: CASSFRLVTDTQYF; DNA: TGTGCCAGCAGTTTCCGGTTAGTGACAGATACGCAGTATTTT
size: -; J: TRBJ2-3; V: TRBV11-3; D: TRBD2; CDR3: CASSSGGRGDTQYF; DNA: TGTGCCAGCAGCTCGGGGGGGCGTGGAGATACGCAGTATTTT
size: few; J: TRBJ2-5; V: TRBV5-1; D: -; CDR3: CASSSGGAAETQYF; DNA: TGCGCCAGCTCCAGTGGGGGGGCGGCAGAGACCCAGTACTTC
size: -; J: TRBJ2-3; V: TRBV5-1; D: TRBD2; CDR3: CASSLRSGGAAAQDTQYF; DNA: TGCGCCAGCAGCTTGCGTAGCGGGGGGGCCGCGGCCCAAGATACGCAGTATTTT
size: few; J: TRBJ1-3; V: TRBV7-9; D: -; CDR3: CASSPLVTGNTIYF; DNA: TGTGCCAGCAGCCCGTTAGTCACTGGAAACACCATATATTTT
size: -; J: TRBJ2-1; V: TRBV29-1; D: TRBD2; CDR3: CSVGLAGGFWVNEQFF; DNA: TGCAGCGTTGGCTTAGCGGGGGGTTTTTGGGTAAATGAGCAGTTCTTC
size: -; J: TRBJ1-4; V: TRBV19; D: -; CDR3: CASAPRDVGEKLFF; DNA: TGTGCCAGCGCCCCCCGGGACGTAGGTGAAAAACTGTTTTTT
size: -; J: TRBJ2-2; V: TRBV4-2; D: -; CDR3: CASSPWAADTGELFF; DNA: TGTGCCAGCAGCCCGTGGGCAGCGGACACCGGGGAGCTGTTTTTT
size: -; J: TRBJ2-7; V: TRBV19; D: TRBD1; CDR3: CATSDRASTYEQYF; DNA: TGTGCCACCTCGGACAGGGCGTCTACCTACGAGCAGTACTTC
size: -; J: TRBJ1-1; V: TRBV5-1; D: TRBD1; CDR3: CASSLQGTATWTEAFF; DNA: TGCGCCAGCAGCTTGCAGGGGACAGCTACGTGGACTGAAGCTTTCTTT
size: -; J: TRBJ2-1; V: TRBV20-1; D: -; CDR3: CSENRDNEQFF; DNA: TGCAGTGAGAACAGAGACAATGAGCAGTTCTTC
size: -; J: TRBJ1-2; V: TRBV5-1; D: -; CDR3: CASSLDPINYGYTF; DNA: TGCGCCAGCAGCTTGGATCCGATTAACTATGGCTACACCTTC
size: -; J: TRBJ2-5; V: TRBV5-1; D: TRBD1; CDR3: CASSLGDRRQETQYF; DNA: TGCGCCAGCAGCTTGGGGGACAGAAGACAAGAGACCCAGTACTTC
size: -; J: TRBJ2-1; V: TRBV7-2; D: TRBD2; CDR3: CASSSQGTSGGAIDEQFF; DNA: TGTGCCAGCAGCTCTCAAGGGACTAGCGGGGGGGCTATAGATGAGCAGTTCTTC
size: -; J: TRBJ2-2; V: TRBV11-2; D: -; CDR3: CASSYTEGVSGELFF; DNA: TGTGCCAGCAGCTACACGGAAGGAGTATCCGGGGAGCTGTTTTTT
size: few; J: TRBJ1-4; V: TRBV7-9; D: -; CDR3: CASSSAPGVEEKLFF; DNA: TGTGCCAGCAGCTCCGCGCCAGGGGTCGAGGAAAAACTGTTTTTT
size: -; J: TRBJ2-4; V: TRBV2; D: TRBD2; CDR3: CASSARGLAETKNIQYF; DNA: TGTGCCAGCAGCGCCCGGGGACTAGCGGAAACCAAAAACATTCAGTACTTC
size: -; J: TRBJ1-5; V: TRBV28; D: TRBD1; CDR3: CASSTGGNQPQHF; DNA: TGTGCCAGCAGCACAGGGGGTAATCAGCCCCAGCATTTT
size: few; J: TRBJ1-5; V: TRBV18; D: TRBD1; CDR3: CASSPGQNNQPQHF; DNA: TGTGCCAGCTCACCGGGACAGAACAATCAGCCCCAGCATTTT
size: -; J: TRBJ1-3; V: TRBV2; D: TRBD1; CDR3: CASSSIRGSGNTIYF; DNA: TGTGCCAGCAGTTCCATCAGGGGGTCTGGAAACACCATATATTTT
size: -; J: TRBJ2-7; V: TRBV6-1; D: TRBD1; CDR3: CASSDPGQGSYEQYF; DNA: TGTGCCAGCAGCGACCCGGGACAGGGCTCCTACGAGCAGTACTTC
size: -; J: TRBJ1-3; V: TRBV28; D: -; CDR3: CASTWTSSGNTIYF; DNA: TGTGCCAGCACCTGGACCTCCTCTGGAAACACCATATATTTT
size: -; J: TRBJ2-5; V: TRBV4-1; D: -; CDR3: CASSQDSSYQETQYF; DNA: TGCGCCAGCAGCCAAGATTCGTCGTACCAAGAGACCCAGTACTTC
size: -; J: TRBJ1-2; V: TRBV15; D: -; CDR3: CATSGGLSYGYTF; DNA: TGTGCCACCAGCGGGGGGCTTAGCTATGGCTACACCTTC
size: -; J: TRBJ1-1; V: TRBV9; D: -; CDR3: CASSVVRGGGTEAFF; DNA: TGTGCCAGCAGCGTAGTCCGGGGAGGGGGGACTGAAGCTTTCTTT
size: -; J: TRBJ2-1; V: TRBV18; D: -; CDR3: CASSPPASTEQFF; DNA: TGTGCCAGCTCACCACCGGCAAGTACTGAGCAGTTCTTC
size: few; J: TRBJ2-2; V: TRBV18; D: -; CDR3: CASSPGDTGELFF; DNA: TGTGCCAGCTCACCCGGGGACACCGGGGAGCTGTTTTTT
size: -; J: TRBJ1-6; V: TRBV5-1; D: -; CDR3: CASSLATGFDDSPLHF; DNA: TGCGCCAGCAGCTTGGCCACTGGGTTCGATGATTCACCCCTCCACTTT
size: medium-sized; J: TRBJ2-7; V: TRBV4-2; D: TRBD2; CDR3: CASSPGRGSREQYF; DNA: TGTGCCAGCAGCCCCGGGAGGGGGTCTCGCGAGCAGTACTTC
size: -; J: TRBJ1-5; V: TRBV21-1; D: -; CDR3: CASSKAPFDQPQHF; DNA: TGTGCCAGCAGCAAAGCGCCATTCGATCAGCCCCAGCATTTT
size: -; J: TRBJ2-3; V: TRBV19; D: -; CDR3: CASKEWSTDTQYF; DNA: TGTGCCAGTAAGGAGTGGAGCACAGATACGCAGTATTTT
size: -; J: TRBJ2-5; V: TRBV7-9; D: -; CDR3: CASSTGTVYEETQYF; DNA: TGTGCCAGCAGCACCGGGACGGTCTATGAAGAGACCCAGTACTTC
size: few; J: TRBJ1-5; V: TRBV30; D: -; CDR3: CAWSVQQSQPQHF; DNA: TGTGCCTGGAGTGTACAGCAAAGTCAGCCCCAGCATTTT
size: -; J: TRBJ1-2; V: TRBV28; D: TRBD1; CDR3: CASSSQGARGYTF; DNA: TGTGCCAGCAGTTCCCAGGGGGCGCGCGGCTACACCTTC
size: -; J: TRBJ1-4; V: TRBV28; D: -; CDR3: CASYSRRDEKLFF; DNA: TGTGCCAGCTACTCCCGAAGGGATGAAAAACTGTTTTTT
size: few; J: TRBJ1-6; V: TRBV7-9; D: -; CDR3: CASSLGRENSPLHF; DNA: TGTGCCAGCAGCTTAGGACGGGAGAATTCACCCCTCCACTTT
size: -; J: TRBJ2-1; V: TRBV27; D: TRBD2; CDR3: CASSTQQRGGRGEQFF; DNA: TGTGCCAGCAGTACCCAACAGCGGGGGGGCCGAGGGGAGCAGTTCTTC
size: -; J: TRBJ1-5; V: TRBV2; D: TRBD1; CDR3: CASCGQGPSNQPQHF; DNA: TGTGCCAGCTGTGGACAGGGACCTAGCAATCAGCCCCAGCATTTT